This T cell receptor beta chain was identified during a study of identical twins. Findings and limits, study-wide: Zero-insertion findings could be partly confounded by invariant cells (MAIT and iNKT cells).

TCRdb fed the 5' RACE reads into MiXCR, producing one record per CDR3 protein. Of hundreds of thousands of distinct CDR3 sequences in the sample, about 12% were seen once. As concerns this clonotype: Antigen: not known.

In addition, the sample was reused for a study of yellow fever vaccine responses in identical twins.

The sample comprised PBMCs. The source is a woman aged 18 to 35 in good health.

This CDR3 reads CASSLEMAGSTDTQYF. DNA for the CDR3: TGTGCCAGCAGCTTAGAGATGGCGGGAAGCACAGATACGCAGTATTTT. This chain links TRBV11-2 with TRBJ2-3, with a possible D match to TRBD2 (6 bases). Germline values: CDR1 SGHAT, CDR2 FQNNGV. This CDR3 is 16 amino acids long. V was trimmed by 0 bases and J by 0 bases, leaving 10 bases between them.